This T cell receptor (beta chain) was recorded in a study of identical twins. TCRdb recomputed calls from the 5' RACE reads with MiXCR, one row per CDR3 protein. Of hundreds of thousands of distinct CDR3 sequences detected, roughly 26% appear once; the ten largest clones hold around 3%. This clonotype has just a few counts. Its target is not known. The V and J ends lost 5 bases and 0 bases, in that order; junction bases with no gene match: 13. The germline gives CDR1 DFQATT, CDR2 SNEGSKA (reference sequence). The length of the CDR3 is 17 residues. Study-level results: Beta out-of-frame sequences showed weaker excess sharing between twins.

This sample also appeared in a second study, on T cells expressing NK-cell markers. This second study says: Whether expanded NKG2C+ T cell clones were HCMV specific stayed uncertain.

Material: CD4+ T cells sorted from blood. This TCR was recovered from a woman under 30 in good health. The chain uses TRBV20-1 and TRBJ2-4, with TRBD1 matching over 7 bases. CDR3 residues: CSAARTGQLLAKNIQYF. In DNA, the CDR3 is TGCAGTGCTGCCAGGACAGGCCAACTTTTAGCCAAAAACATTCAGTACTTC.